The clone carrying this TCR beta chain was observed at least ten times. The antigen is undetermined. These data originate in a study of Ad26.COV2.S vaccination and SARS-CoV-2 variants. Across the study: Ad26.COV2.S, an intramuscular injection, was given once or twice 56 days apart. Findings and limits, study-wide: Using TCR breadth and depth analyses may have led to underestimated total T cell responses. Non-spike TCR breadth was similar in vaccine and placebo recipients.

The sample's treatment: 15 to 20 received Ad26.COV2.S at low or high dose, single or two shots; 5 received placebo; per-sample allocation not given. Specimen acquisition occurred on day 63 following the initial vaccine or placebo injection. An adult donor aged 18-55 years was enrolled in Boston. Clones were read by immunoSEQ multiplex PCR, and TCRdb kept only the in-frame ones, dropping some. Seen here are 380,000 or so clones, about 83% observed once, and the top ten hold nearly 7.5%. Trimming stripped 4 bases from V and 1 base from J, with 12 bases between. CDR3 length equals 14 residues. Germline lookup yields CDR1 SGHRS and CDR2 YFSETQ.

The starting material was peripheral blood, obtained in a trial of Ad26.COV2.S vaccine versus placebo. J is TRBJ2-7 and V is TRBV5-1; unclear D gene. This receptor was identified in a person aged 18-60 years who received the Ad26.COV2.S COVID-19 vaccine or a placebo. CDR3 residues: CASSDDPTSYEQYF. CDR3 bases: TGCGCCAGCAGCGATGACCCGACATCCTACGAGCAGTACTTC.